Following are 24 T cell receptor beta chains from one sample sequenced in a study of cytomegalovirus exposure and HLA in healthy donors. The PCR contained 60 Vbeta and 13 Jbeta primers. Only in-frame clones appear in the TCRdb table, and some are missing; sequencing was by immunoSEQ multiplex PCR. This table holds under 100,000 clones, 81% found once. The sequencing input was PBMCs. The receptors stem from an older woman in good health and CMV-seropositive.

This clone was detected once. The V and J genes are TRBV7-2 and TRBJ1-2, with 10 bases that match TRBD1. The CDR3 has 15 amino acids. V dropped 5 bases and J dropped 7; count of bases not matched to a gene: 10. Germline V gene sequence: CDR1 SGHTA, CDR2 FQGNSA. The CDR3 here is CASSLYRQGASGYTF. The CDR3, as DNA: TGTGCCAGCAGCCTTTACCGACAGGGGGCCTCTGGCTACACCTTC.

This clone came up a few times. The chain is built from TRBV28 and TRBJ2-5; 7 bases are shared with TRBD1. Unmatched junction bases numbered 5, after V lost 2 bases and J lost 2 bases. Looked up from germline, CDR1 is MDHEN and CDR2 is SYDVKM. CDR3 length equals 15 residues. Here the CDR3 reads CASSLRGRIQETQYF. The CDR3 DNA is TGTGCCAGCAGTTTAAGGGGGCGGATACAAGAGACCCAGTACTTC.

The chain recombines TRBV30 with TRBJ2-3, with D possibly being TRBD2 (5 bases). The CDR3 is 16 residues long. Per the germline V gene, CDR1 is GTSNPN and CDR2 is SVGIG (reference sequence). With 1 base removed from V and 3 bases from J, the gap between germline ends came to 17 bases. The CDR3 DNA follows: TGTGCCTGGAGTGGGACTTCCTCAAGTACAACAGATACGCAGTATTTT. Residues: CAWSGTSSSTTDTQYF.

In DNA, the CDR3 is TGTGCCAGCAGCTTGGGGGGGGACAGGGGATCCTACGAGCAGTACTTC. Translated, it gives CASSLGGDRGSYEQYF. The rearrangement links TRBV5-6 to TRBJ2-7; 10 positions match TRBD1. Germline V CDR1 and CDR2: SGHDT, YYEEEE. Trimming took 0 bases from V and 1 from J; bases not matched to a gene: 4. The CDR3 has 16 residues.

The J gene is TRBJ2-3, the V gene TRBV5-6; 8 bases are a match to TRBD1. CDR1 and CDR2 from the germline V gene are SGHDT and YYEEEE. The CDR3 length is 14 residues. V shed 7 bases, J shed 1 base, and the junction held 5 bases outside the gene matches. CDR3 in amino acids: CASAPGQGTDTQYF. The CDR3 DNA reads as TGTGCCAGCGCTCCGGGACAGGGCACAGATACGCAGTATTTT.

The chain uses TRBV7-2 and TRBJ2-7, with 10 bases aligning to TRBD2. The trim removed 1 base at V and 7 bases at J, leaving 10 bases unmatched. Germline lookup yields CDR1 SGHTA and CDR2 FQGNSA. The CDR3 is 16 amino acids. CDR3 sequence: CASSLGFTSGVGEQYF. CDR3 bases: TGTGCCAGCAGCTTAGGTTTTACTAGCGGGGTAGGGGAGCAGTACTTC.

This clone was found a few times. This chain uses TRBV4-3 with TRBJ2-7; 13 bases fit TRBD2. The junction had 10 bases not matched to a gene; V was cut back by 4 bases and J by 4 bases. In germline, CDR1 is LGHNA, CDR2 YSLEER. The CDR3 totals 17 residues. The CDR3 DNA is TGCGCCAGCAGCCTCTCGCCGGGACTAGCGGGAATATACGAGCAGTACTTC. Protein product: CASSLSPGLAGIYEQYF.

The chain is built from TRBV7-8 and TRBJ2-3; D unclear. The length of the CDR3 is 14 residues. V shed 0 bases and J shed 4 bases, with 8 bases lying between them. Germline V gives CDR1 SGHVS, CDR2 FQNEAQ. The CDR3 region is CASSLAVSADTQYF. The DNA for the CDR3 is TGTGCCAGCAGCTTAGCGGTCTCGGCAGATACGCAGTATTTT.

A word on this clone: Its ends do not fully match the called genes, so a read error is possible. The V gene is TRBV7-9, the J gene TRBJ1-3, with D perhaps matching TRBD1 (5 bases). Per the germline V gene, CDR1 is SEHNR and CDR2 is FQNEAQ (reference sequence). This CDR3 contains 13 residues. CDR3 nucleotides: TGTTCCAGCAGCTTAGCGATCAGGGACACCATATATTTT. This codes for CSSSLAIRDTIYF.

V is TRBV5-6 and J is TRBJ2-3; D gene uncertain. The V end was cut by 5 bases, the J end by 6 bases, with 10 bases between. The length of the CDR3 is 12 residues. The germline CDR1 and CDR2 sequences are SGHDT and YYEEEE. CDR3 residues: CASRGSRDTQYF. The CDR3 DNA reads TGTGCCAGCAGGGGCTCTCGGGATACGCAGTATTTT.

The CDR3 nucleotides are TGTGCCAGCAGCTTAGTAGGATCGGGAAAACTGTTTTTT. Translation: CASSLVGSGKLFF. This chain links TRBV7-2 with TRBJ1-4; D not resolved. The CDR3 length is 13 residues. The V end was cut by 1 base, the J end by 10 bases, with 10 bases between. Germline CDR1 SGHTA, CDR2 FQGNSA.

The V gene is TRBV11-2, the J gene TRBJ2-7, with D tentatively TRBD2 (6 bases). Germline CDR1 SGHAT, CDR2 FQNNGV. This CDR3 comprises 15 residues. Trimming stripped 4 bases from V and 0 bases from J, with 13 bases between. The CDR3 DNA sequence: TGTGCCAGCAGCTCTCCCCGGGGGTCCTCCTACGAGCAGTACTTC. Translation: CASSSPRGSSYEQYF.

The rearrangement uses TRBV7-2 and TRBJ1-3; no clear D gene. CDR3 size: 16 residues. Trimming took 2 bases from V and 4 from J, leaving 15 bases between them. Per the germline V gene, CDR1 is SGHTA and CDR2 is FQGNSA. The CDR3 coding sequence is TGTGCCAGCAGCTTAATGCGGGATAGAGTAGGAAACACCATATATTTT. The encoded protein is CASSLMRDRVGNTIYF. Using reference TRBV7-2 and TRBJ1-3 for the parts outside the CDR3, the full variable domain is GAGVSQSPSNKVTEKGKDVELRCDPISGHTALYWYRQSLGQGLEFLIYFQGNSAPDKSGLPSDRFSAERTGGSVSTLTIQRTQQEDSAVYLCASSLMRDRVGNTIYFGEGSWLTVV.

The V and J genes are TRBV4-3 and TRBJ2-2; 8 nucleotides match TRBD1. The CDR3 spans 15 residues. V lost 3 bases to trimming and J lost 3 bases; unmatched junction nucleotides: 3. Per germline, CDR1 LGHNA and CDR2 YSLEER. This CDR3 is CASSQGTGDTGELFF. CDR3 DNA sequence: TGCGCCAGCAGCCAGGGGACAGGAGACACCGGGGAGCTGTTTTTT.

Only a few counts were recorded for this clone. This chain connects TRBV6-5 to TRBJ2-2; TRBD2 matches at 14 bases. The ends lost 6 bases at V and 6 bases at J; junction bases unmatched: 3. The length of the CDR3 is 15 residues. The V gene's germline CDR1 is MNHEY and CDR2 SVGAGI. The CDR3 sequence is CASSSGLAGAGELFF. The CDR3 region has the DNA TGTGCCAGCAGCTCGGGACTAGCGGGAGCCGGGGAGCTGTTTTTT.

The chain carries TRBV15 and TRBJ2-7, with TRBD1 as a possible D gene (5 bases). There are 13 residues in the CDR3. Per germline, CDR1 LNHNV and CDR2 YYDKDF (reference sequence). Deletions cut 0 bases from V and 4 bases from J, with 7 bases between. Written as DNA, the CDR3 is TGTGCCACCAGCAGAGAAGGGGATTACGAGCAGTACTTC. Its protein product is CATSREGDYEQYF.

Turning to this clone: The sample contains more than one DNA sequence encoding this CDR3. This rearrangement joins TRBV18 to TRBJ2-1; perhaps TRBD2 as D (5 bases). V lost 3 bases and J 5 bases, leaving 8 bases between the germline ends. This CDR3 contains 13 residues. Germline CDR1 and CDR2: KGHSH and LQKENI. This CDR3 reads CASSPGLNNEQFF. Here the CDR3 DNA reads TGTGCCAGCTCACCCGGACTGAACAATGAGCAGTTCTTC. Drawing the rest from reference TRBV18 and TRBJ2-1, the complete variable domain is NAGVMQNPRHLVRRRGQEARLRCSPMKGHSHVYWYRQLPEEGLKFMVYLQKENIIDESGMPKERFSAEFPKEGPSILRIQQVVRGDSAAYFCASSPGLNNEQFFGPGTRLTVL.

The rearrangement links TRBV7-8 to TRBJ2-1; a weak D match, TRBD2 (5 bases). Looked up from germline, CDR1 is SGHVS and CDR2 is FQNEAQ. The CDR3 has 18 amino acids. Trimming took 5 bases from V and 5 from J, leaving 25 bases between them. The CDR3 sequence is CASSLNRIITRSDNEQFF. CDR3 coding DNA: TGTGCCAGCAGCCTCAACCGAATAATAACTAGGTCGGACAATGAGCAGTTCTTC.

The rearrangement joins TRBV27 to TRBJ1-5, with D possibly being TRBD1 (5 bases). This CDR3 contains 14 residues. Trimming stripped 6 bases from V and 4 bases from J, with 13 bases between. CDR1 MNHEY and CDR2 SMNVEV come from the germline V gene (reference sequence). As DNA, the CDR3 is TGTGCCAGCAGCCTCCGACAGAAAAATCAGCCCCAGCATTTT. It is translated as CASSLRQKNQPQHF.

The rearrangement uses TRBV12-2 and TRBJ2-7; TRBD1 is the table's D call and was not checked against the DNA. TRBV12-2 has pseudogene status. The CDR3 loop spans 14 amino acids. The DNA for the CDR3 is TGTGCAAGTCGCTTACACCTTTGGCACTACGAGCAGTACTTC. This sequence encodes CASRLHLWHYEQYF.

The rearrangement uses TRBV30 and TRBJ2-2; the D gene is possibly TRBD2 (5 bases). Germline CDR1 GTSNPN, CDR2 SVGIG (reference sequence). The CDR3 is 14 residues long. Trimming stripped 2 bases from V and 6 bases from J, with 13 bases between. The CDR3 reads CAWSTTSGPGELFF. The CDR3 nucleotides read TGTGCCTGGAGTACCACTAGTGGGCCCGGGGAGCTGTTTTTT.

The chain joins TRBV5-1 to TRBJ2-2, with TRBD1 matching over 7 bases. CDR3 length: 15 residues. The ends lost 3 bases at V and 3 bases at J; junction bases unmatched: 5. Germline V gene sequence: CDR1 SGHRS, CDR2 YFSETQ. CDR3 nucleotide sequence: TGCGCCAGCAGCTCCCAGGGGGTAGACACCGGGGAGCTGTTTTTT. The encoded protein is CASSSQGVDTGELFF.

The chain carries TRBV7-2 and TRBJ2-5; D gene ambiguous. V was cut by 1 base and J by 1 base, with 4 bases left in between. In germline, CDR1 is SGHTA, CDR2 FQGNSA. The CDR3 contains 13 residues. The CDR3 loop reads CASSLVLQETQYF. The CDR3 nucleotides read TGTGCCAGCAGCTTAGTACTCCAAGAGACCCAGTACTTC.

The V and J genes are TRBV7-9 and TRBJ2-1, with a possible D match to TRBD2 (6 bases). Per germline, CDR1 SEHNR and CDR2 FQNEAQ (reference sequence). CDR3 size: 14 residues. Between the trimmed V and J ends, which lost 5 bases and 15 bases, there was a span of 23 bases. The CDR3 spells CASSQGGGSHTLFF. The CDR3 DNA sequence: TGTGCCAGCAGCCAGGGTGGGGGGAGTCACACCCTGTTCTTC.